The source of this T cell receptor (beta chain) is a study of cytomegalovirus exposure and HLA in healthy donors. In the study overall: The 120 validation repertoires, a later analysis reported, used the same platform as the 550 to 700 repertoires from the first cohort. Study-wide results and caveats: Many donors carried some public TCRs, although rarity characterized most TCR sequences. A list of 164 TCR beta chains associated with cytomegalovirus was given. In vitro assays verified that three CMV-associated chains recognized CMV antigens specifically.

In germline, CDR1 is SEHNR, CDR2 FQNEAQ (reference sequence). Trimming removed 7 bases at V and 6 bases at J, with 16 bases between. The CDR3 has 14 residues. Sequencing used immunoSEQ multiplex PCR; TCRdb keeps in-frame clones, though not all of them. The table lists 250,000 to 400,000 clones, roughly 90% of them singletons. This clone showed up just once. Its antigen is not known. This clonotype originated in a man younger than 40 in good health and CMV-seronegative. The chain joins TRBV7-9 to TRBJ2-1; D is perhaps TRBD1 (5 bases). Sequencing was done on a sample of PBMCs. This CDR3 reads CASTQNGAGNEQFF. For the CDR3, the DNA is TGTGCCAGCACCCAAAATGGGGCCGGCAATGAGCAGTTCTTC.